Each of the 24 T cell receptor beta chains below was sequenced from the same sample in a study of T cells after yellow fever vaccination. TCRdb reprocessed the 5' RACE reads via MiXCR and lists one record per CDR3 protein. The data contain hundreds of thousands of distinct CDR3 sequences, 8.7% of them singletons. The sample here was PBMCs, taken on the day of the first yellow fever vaccination. All receptors come from a man aged 18 to 29 who received the YFV17D yellow fever vaccine.

The gene calls are TRBV19 and TRBJ2-1; D not certain. Germline lookup yields CDR1 LNHDA and CDR2 SQIVND (reference sequence). CDR3 size: 14 residues. Between the trimmed V and J ends, which lost 6 bases and 3 bases, there was a span of 12 bases. As DNA, the CDR3 is TGTGCCAGTAGCCCGGGTTCGGGCTACAATGAGCAGTTCTTC. Amino acids: CASSPGSGYNEQFF.

This chain connects TRBV5-1 to TRBJ1-1; weak D call: TRBD1 (5 bases). Trimming removed 4 bases from V and 1 base from J, with 11 bases in between. The CDR3 is made up of 14 amino acids. CDR1 is SGHRS, CDR2 YFSETQ, per germline. The CDR3 reads CASSPVTGNTEAFF. For the CDR3, the DNA is TGCGCCAGCAGCCCGGTAACAGGGAACACTGAAGCTTTCTTT.

A few counts support this clonotype. V usage is TRBV5-1 and J usage is TRBJ2-2; D is possibly TRBD2 (7 bases). V was pared by 0 bases and J by 7 bases, with 16 bases between. Per the germline V gene, CDR1 is SGHRS and CDR2 is YFSETQ. The CDR3 runs to 16 residues. CDR3 in DNA: TGCGCCAGCAGCTTGGAAGTGGGGGGGCCGTTCGGGGAGCTGTTTTTT. This gives the protein CASSLEVGGPFGELFF. The full variable domain, rest sourced from reference TRBV5-1 and TRBJ2-2, is KAGVTQTPRYLIKTRGQQVTLSCSPISGHRSVSWYQQTPGQGLQFLFEYFSETQRNKGNFPGRFSGRQFSNSRSEMNVSTLELGDSALYLCASSLEVGGPFGELFFGEGSRLTVL.

In its sample, this clonotype was seen a few times. This chain links TRBV20-1 with TRBJ1-6, with D unresolved. The germline V gene encodes CDR1 DFQATT and CDR2 SNEGSKA (reference sequence). V was pared by 0 bases and J by 9 bases, with 9 bases between. The CDR3 has 13 amino acids. CDR3 sequence (DNA): TGCAGTGCTAGAGATGTGGACGGTTCACCCCTCCACTTT. It codes for CSARDVDGSPLHF.

The rearrangement uses TRBV20-1 and TRBJ1-1, with TRBD1 as a possible D gene (6 bases). Germline V lookup: CDR1 DFQATT, CDR2 SNEGSKA (reference sequence). The CDR3 spans 13 residues. V gave up 5 bases and J gave up 4 bases, with 14 bases separating them. Written as DNA, the CDR3 is TGCAGTGCTTATAACACAGGGACCACTGAAGCTTTCTTT. Residues: CSAYNTGTTEAFF.

In its sample, this clonotype was seen a few times. The chain employs TRBV7-2 and TRBJ2-3; the D is unclear. The V end lost 4 bases, the J end lost 4 bases, and 9 bases lay between the germline ends. The CDR3 length is 13 residues. Looked up from germline, CDR1 is SGHTA and CDR2 is FQGNSA. The CDR3 is CASSSTEADTQYF. The DNA for the CDR3 is TGTGCCAGCAGCTCCACAGAGGCAGATACGCAGTATTTT.

This clonotype came up many times. J is TRBJ2-3 and V is TRBV3-1; 8 bases fit TRBD2. V shed 0 bases and J 4 bases; nucleotides not matched to a gene: 6. Per germline, CDR1 LGHDT and CDR2 YNNKEL (reference sequence). The CDR3 covers 16 residues. The CDR3 spells CASSQEPGGGSDTQYF. The CDR3 DNA sequence: TGTGCCAGCAGCCAAGAGCCGGGGGGGGGGTCAGATACGCAGTATTTT.

This clonotype was detected only a few times. The gene calls are TRBV7-9 and TRBJ2-1, with TRBD1 matching 8 bases. V was pared by 3 bases and J by 10 bases, with 17 bases of the junction left unmatched. This CDR3 is built from 17 residues. CDR1 and CDR2 from the germline V gene are SEHNR and FQNEAQ (reference sequence). The CDR3 reads CASSFRQGPLEVNEQFF. The CDR3 DNA follows: TGTGCCAGCAGCTTCCGACAGGGGCCACTGGAGGTAAACGAGCAGTTCTTC. Full variable domain (rest looked up from reference TRBV7-9 and TRBJ2-1): DTGVSQNPRHKITKRGQNVTFRCDPISEHNRLYWYRQTLGQGPEFLTYFQNEAQLEKSRLLSDRFSAERPKGSFSTLEIQRTEQGDSAMYLCASSFRQGPLEVNEQFFGPGTRLTVL.

The V gene is TRBV7-2, the J gene TRBJ1-1; unclear D gene. The CDR3 is made up of 13 amino acids. Germline V gives CDR1 SGHTA, CDR2 FQGNSA. V was shortened by 6 bases and J by 7 bases, with 15 bases between the two germline ends. DNA for the CDR3: TGTGCCAGCAGGCGGAATACGGGGAGTGAAGCTTTCTTT. Translation: CASRRNTGSEAFF.

The rearrangement joins TRBV7-9 to TRBJ2-5; 10 bases fit TRBD2. Germline V lookup: CDR1 SEHNR, CDR2 FQNEAQ (reference sequence). CDR3 length: 16 amino acids. V was clipped by 5 bases and J by 4 bases; unmatched bases: 10. CDR3 amino acids: CASSKISGGAAETQYF. As DNA, the CDR3 is TGTGCCAGCAGCAAGATCAGCGGGGGGGCGGCAGAGACCCAGTACTTC.

In this sample, this clonotype turned up a few times. This sequence joins TRBV4-3 and TRBJ1-1; D gene uncertain. Germline V gene sequence: CDR1 LGHNA, CDR2 YSLEER. V lost 0 bases and J 5 bases, leaving 4 bases between the germline ends. CDR3 size: 12 residues. In nucleotides, the CDR3 is TGCGCCAGCAGCCAAGATTGGACTGAAGCTTTCTTT. Its protein product is CASSQDWTEAFF.

The chain carries TRBV4-3 and TRBJ1-1; 7 bases agree with TRBD1. Germline V gene lookup returns CDR1 LGHNA and CDR2 YSLEER. J was trimmed by 1 base and V by 2 bases; bases with no gene match: 7. The CDR3 spans 16 residues. The CDR3 DNA reads TGCGCCAGCAGCCAAATAGGGGGCGCGCGGAACACTGAAGCTTTCTTT. This encodes CASSQIGGARNTEAFF.

The sample holds a few counts of this clonotype. A much larger clone lies a single base off, so this may be a read error. This sequence joins TRBV7-6 and TRBJ2-5; 11 bases align to TRBD1. Germline CDR1 reads SGHVS; CDR2 reads FNYEAQ. The length of the CDR3 is 15 residues. Unmatched junction bases numbered 2, after V lost 1 base and J lost 4 bases. Written as DNA, the CDR3 is TGTGCCAGCAGCTTAGGGACAGGGGGCCCAGAGACCCAGTACTTC. Translated: CASSLGTGGPETQYF.

This clonotype was counted a few times. The rearrangement uses TRBV27 and TRBJ1-1; tentatively, D is TRBD1 (5 bases). The CDR3 runs 14 residues. V gave up 2 bases and J gave up 4 bases, with 11 bases separating them. Germline V gene lookup returns CDR1 MNHEY and CDR2 SMNVEV (reference sequence). The CDR3 DNA follows: TGTGCCAGCAGTTTAATGGGGGGGACCACTGAAGCTTTCTTT. Residues: CASSLMGGTTEAFF.

This clonotype was detected only a few times. This rearrangement joins TRBV6-2 or TRBV6-3 to TRBJ2-2; a possible D gene is TRBD2 (5 bases). CDR3 length: 15 amino acids. Germline V gene lookup returns CDR1 MNHEY and CDR2 SVGEGT. Trimming took 11 bases from V and 5 from J, leaving 21 bases between them. The CDR3 sequence is CAGGRGSRETGELFF. CDR3 nucleotide sequence: TGTGCCGGAGGACGGGGATCCCGGGAAACCGGGGAGCTGTTTTTT.

This clonotype has more than one count but fewer than ten. V gene TRBV6-5 combines with J gene TRBJ1-6; tentative D call: TRBD1 (5 bases). Germline CDR1 and CDR2: MNHEY and SVGAGI. V dropped 5 bases and J dropped 3 bases, with 17 bases sitting between them. The CDR3 spans 17 residues. The CDR3, as DNA: TGTGCCAGCAGTACCGGGACGCCGAAGTTCTATAATTCACCCCTCCACTTT. Translation gives CASSTGTPKFYNSPLHF.

Turning to this clonotype: The junction shows a germline mismatch at one end, possibly a read error. The chain combines TRBV5-1 with TRBJ2-4; 7 bases agree with TRBD1. The CDR3 is 16 amino acids. The V gene's germline CDR1 is SGHRS and CDR2 YFSETQ. Here the CDR3 reads CSSSERQGLAKNIQYF. The CDR3 nucleotides read TGCTCCAGCAGCGAGAGACAGGGCTTAGCCAAAAACATTCAGTACTTC.

This chain uses TRBV5-4 with TRBJ1-1, with 10 bases fitting TRBD1. This CDR3 spans 14 amino acids. From germline, CDR1 is SGHNT and CDR2 YYREEE (reference sequence). V shed 7 bases and J 5 bases; nucleotides not matched to a gene: 8. CDR3 sequence (DNA): TGTGCCAGCCACGAGACAGGGGGCAGGACTGAAGCTTTCTTT. It specifies CASHETGGRTEAFF.

This clonotype was counted ten times or more. CDR3 protein: CASSRDSGGSDTQYF. The DNA for the CDR3 is TGTGCCAGCTCACGGGATAGCGGGGGCTCGGATACGCAGTATTTT. This chain uses TRBV18 with TRBJ2-3; 9 bases fit TRBD2. Germline V lookup: CDR1 KGHSH, CDR2 LQKENI. Unmatched junction bases numbered 8, after V lost 4 bases and J lost 6 bases. This CDR3 contains 15 residues.

A few counts support this clonotype. In nucleotides, the CDR3 is TGTGCCAGCAGTACAGGGAGAGAGGTCTACGAGCAGTACGTC. It yields the protein CASSTGREVYEQYV. The genes are TRBV6-2 or TRBV6-3 and TRBJ2-7; perhaps TRBD1 as D (6 bases). The CDR3 loop spans 14 amino acids. V was cut by 5 bases and J by 3 bases, with 14 bases left in between. The germline gives CDR1 MNHEY, CDR2 SVGEGT.

This clonotype occurred many times. This sequence joins TRBV20-1 and TRBJ2-1, with D unclear. V gave up 3 bases and J gave up 8 bases, with 11 bases separating them. Germline V gives CDR1 DFQATT, CDR2 SNEGSKA (reference sequence). CDR3 size: 12 residues. CDR3 protein: CSASSDWDEQFF. The DNA of the CDR3 is TGCAGTGCTAGTAGTGATTGGGATGAGCAGTTCTTC.

CDR3 loop: CASSYAPPGLLGETQYF. CDR3 coding DNA: TGTGCCAGCAGTTACGCCCCCCCGGGACTACTTGGAGAGACCCAGTACTTC. The chain couples TRBV6-2 or TRBV6-3 to TRBJ2-5; TRBD2 aligns across 7 bases. Trimming took 2 bases from V and 4 from J; bases not matched to a gene: 13. The CDR3 sequence is 17 residues long. Per germline, CDR1 MNHEY and CDR2 SVGEGT.

This clonotype was observed many times. The gene calls are TRBV5-1 and TRBJ2-3, with a possible D match to TRBD2 (5 bases). Trimming stripped 2 bases from V and 0 bases from J, with 10 bases between. CDR1 and CDR2 from the germline V gene are SGHRS and YFSETQ. This CDR3 spans 15 amino acids. CDR3 nucleotide sequence: TGCGCCAGCAGCTTAGCGGCTGGTAGCACAGATACGCAGTATTTT. It specifies CASSLAAGSTDTQYF.

This clonotype was picked up a small number of times. The V call is TRBV6-2 or TRBV6-3, the J call TRBJ2-6; D is unresolved. V lost 2 bases to trimming and J lost 1 base, with 6 bases between them. The CDR3 has 15 amino acids. Germline V lookup: CDR1 MNHEY, CDR2 SVGEGT. This chain's CDR3 is CASSYPQSGANVLTF. In nucleotides, the CDR3 is TGTGCCAGCAGTTACCCCCAGTCTGGGGCCAACGTCCTGACTTTC.